This T cell receptor (beta chain) comes out of a study of cytomegalovirus exposure and HLA in healthy donors (dated by TCRdb to about 2017). With respect to the entire study: According to a later analysis, the 110 or so validation repertoires were produced on the same platform as the 666 repertoires of the first cohort. The study was designed to test whether signatures of past pathogen exposure could be identified by cataloging public T cell receptors. Along with the 666-subject first cohort, a separate validation cohort of over a hundred different subjects was used. The study combined high-throughput TCR immunosequencing, statistical association of individual TCRs with disease status, and machine learning to predict cytomegalovirus infection status. What the authors observed across the whole study: In vitro tests confirmed that a few of the cytomegalovirus-associated TCR beta chains recognize cytomegalovirus antigens. A later analysis had no HLA typing for the validation cohort, so co-occurrence there was scored across all 120 repertoires. Subsequent analysis determined that TCRs grouped into clusters in the first cohort also showed a tendency toward co-occurrence across the 90 to 150 validation repertoires, and approximately 93% of cluster scores exceeded 0. Most TCR sequences were observed very rarely across donors, whereas some public TCRs were present in many individuals. The study listed 150 to 200 TCR beta chains as associated with cytomegalovirus. The classifier was reported to diagnose cytomegalovirus status with high specificity and sensitivity in both the original and validation cohorts. According to the authors, the approach could potentially be generalized to other disease states and immunological phenotypes.

Notes on this clone: What antigen it recognizes has not been identified. No per-base quality is available; no much larger clone lies one base away.

Donors formed part of the validation cohort, which comprised 120 subjects and was distinct from the first cohort of under 850 subjects. CDR1 MDHEN and CDR2 SYDVKM are derived from the germline V gene. Ends trimmed: V by 7 bases, J by 5 bases; bases unmatched to a gene: 8. The CDR3 holds 14 amino acids from the cysteine to the phenylalanine. Only the CDR3 part of the read is kept: 42 bases, read in frame from the first base. Receptor libraries were prepared by the immunoSEQ multiplex PCR assay. The paper's data handling went like this. A statistical classification framework was built for diagnosing cytomegalovirus status from the catalog of TCR beta chain sequences. The immuneACCESS repertoire file appears here via TCRdb, limited to in-frame rearrangements. These files lack a portion of the clones; in checked studies, under half of the deficit traces to unresolved V genes, and the cause of the others is not known. V, J and clone size derive from that table, while D and trimming were established from the DNA sequence. A total of 200,000 or so clones appear in this sample, around 84% of them only once. Of the sample, roughly 7.5% is held by the ten largest clones.

This chain joins TRBV28 to TRBJ2-5; TRBD1 agrees with 9 junctional bases. The TCR comes from a man aged 18 to 29 in good health and CMV-seropositive. Sequencing used PBMCs. The CDR3: CASIKQGAGETQYF. At the DNA level, the sequence is TGTGCCAGCATCAAACAGGGGGCGGGGGAGACCCAGTACTTC.